The T cell receptor (beta chain) described here comes from a study of T cell clones after liver transplantation. On the study more broadly: HCV positivity affected three of eight recipients; the rest lacked autoimmune or viral indications.

Only in-frame clones appear in the TCRdb table, and some are missing; sequencing was by immunoSEQ multiplex PCR. The data hold roughly 55,000 clones, with 70% to 85% observed a single time. The ends were cut back, 5 bases at V and 3 bases at J, with 6 bases in the middle. This CDR3 is 12 amino acids long. In germline, CDR1 is SGHTA, CDR2 FQGNSA. This clone showed up just once. The gene calls are TRBV7-2 and TRBJ2-3; D is unresolved. Sequenced here: CD4+ T cells from blood, sampled before liver transplant. The clonotype comes from a human donor who received a liver transplant. The CDR3 sequence: CASSPNTDTQYF. The CDR3 region has the DNA TGTGCCAGCAGCCCCAATACAGATACGCAGTATTTT.